The source of this T cell receptor (beta chain) is a study of blood T cells in healthy people across ages. This clonotype showed up many times. Antigen specificity is unknown. Combining a sample-barcoded 5' primer with a J-beta primer mix, a second PCR ran for roughly 7 to 12 cycles. TCRdb called the 5' RACE reads again in MiXCR, with one record for every CDR3 protein. The sample shows more than 700,000 distinct CDR3 sequences, 46% of them seen only once. Samples each yielded at least 6 micrograms of total RNA. General study points: Because sorting was not performed, PBMCs prevented conclusive naive versus antigen-experienced comparison.

The CDR3 length is 16 residues. V gave up 4 bases and J gave up 4 bases, with 14 bases separating them. Germline CDR1 reads SGHTA; CDR2 reads FQGNSA. The gene calls are TRBV7-2 and TRBJ2-6, with D perhaps TRBD2 (5 bases). Material: blood. The origin of this receptor is a man aged 80 or over in good health. CDR3 loop: CASSSPPGWGANVLTF. CDR3 DNA: TGTGCCAGCAGCTCACCTCCGGGGTGGGGGGCCAACGTCCTGACTTTC.